The clone carrying this T cell receptor (beta chain) has a handful of counts. Its matching antigen is unknown. This record comes from a study of early T cells in non-severe SARS-CoV-2 infection. For the study at large: Bulk RNA taken from unsorted whole blood was sequenced, leaving chains unpaired. The study's findings and limits: Anti-spike CD8 specificities were favored by VDJdb matching, whose results missed private and CD4 specificities.

Tagging with unique molecular identifiers was applied to individual cDNA molecules. TCRdb itself ran the 5' RACE reads through MiXCR, one entry per CDR3 protein. The sample includes around 82,000 distinct CDR3 sequences, about 11% of them seen just once. V was cut by 8 bases and J by 4 bases, with 17 bases left in between. In germline, CDR1 is KGHSH, CDR2 LQKENI. CDR3 size: 14 residues. This chain joins TRBV18 and TRBJ1-2; weak D call: TRBD1 (6 bases). Sequencing was carried out using whole blood. The receptor comes from an adult who was a healthcare worker with PCR-confirmed SARS-CoV-2 infection or an uninfected control (not recorded which). CDR3 bases: TGTGCCAGCCAACCGGACAGCGGGGGCTATGGCTACACCTTC. This sequence encodes CASQPDSGGYGYTF.